This TCR beta chain was retrieved from a study of molecular identifiers for immune sequencing clone quantification. MiXCR, run by TCRdb on the PCR reads, gives a single entry per CDR3 protein. Of more than 300,000 distinct CDR3 sequences in the sample, 20% to 25% were seen once. Naive CD8 T cells were sorted, and the gate applied was CD8+CD4-CCR7+CD45RA+. This clonotype was seen repeatedly, ten times or more. Germline-derived CDR1 and CDR2 are SQVTM and ANQGSEA. This CDR3 has 15 residues. V lost 2 bases, J lost 6 bases, and 8 bases stayed unmatched. The chain is built from TRBV29-1 and TRBJ2-1; 9 positions match TRBD2. The sequence derives from a human donor in good health. Some libraries in this study had Jurkat cell RNA spiked in. Sequencing was carried out using naive CD8+ T cells from blood, with Jurkat cell RNA spiked in. Noted subset: FACS-sorted CD8+CD4-CCR7+CD45RA+ naive T cells. In DNA, the CDR3 is TGCAGCGTTGAATACCCTAGCGGGATGGGCAATGAGCAGTTCTTC. The encoded protein is CSVEYPSGMGNEQFF.